These T cell receptor beta chains were read from a single sample in a study of blood T cells in healthy people across ages. Each CDR3 protein gets one entry after TCRdb re-called the 5' RACE reads with MiXCR. The sample includes 850,000 to 950,000 distinct CDR3 sequences, around 26% of them seen just once. Sequenced input: blood. The receptors here all came from a woman of 80 years or more in good health. CDR3s include the opening cysteine and the closing phenylalanine or tryptophan. A D gene is named only where the DNA matches it firmly. Clone size is shown for a subset of rows, as once, few, many or a class of expanded clone.

length	D	V	size	J	CDR3	DNA
15	.	TRBV7-2	.	TRBJ2-7	CASSLDTTGANEQYF	TGTGCCAGCAGCTTAGATACTACGGGAGCTAACGAGCAGTACTTC
16	TRBD2	TRBV29-1	.	TRBJ2-5	CSVGGTSGGESETQYF	TGCAGCGTCGGGGGGACTAGCGGGGGAGAATCAGAGACCCAGTACTTC
13	.	TRBV29-1	.	TRBJ2-3	CSGGRQSISTQYF	TGCAGCGGGGGGCGACAGTCCATATCGACGCAGTATTTT
13	.	TRBV2	.	TRBJ1-1	CASRLRSNTEAFF	TGTGCCAGCAGACTGCGATCGAACACTGAAGCTTTCTTT
13	TRBD1	TRBV25-1	few	TRBJ2-2	CASWTGGTGELFF	TGTGCCAGCTGGACAGGGGGTACCGGGGAGCTGTTTTTT
16	.	TRBV5-1	many	TRBJ2-3	CASSTRQGLQGDTQYF	TGCGCCAGCAGTACCAGGCAAGGACTCCAGGGGGATACGCAGTATTTT
14	.	TRBV9	many	TRBJ2-5	CASSAQAFQETQYF	TGTGCCAGCAGCGCACAGGCTTTCCAAGAGACCCAGTACTTC
14	.	TRBV7-9	many	TRBJ2-4	CASSDWGGGNIQYF	TGTGCCAGCAGCGATTGGGGCGGCGGAAACATTCAGTACTTC
12	TRBD2	TRBV6-2/TRBV6-3	many	TRBJ2-5	CASSWDSGGQYF	TGTGCCAGCAGTTGGGACTCGGGGGGGCAGTACTTC
14	.	TRBV19	many	TRBJ2-3	CASSIRRRGDTQYF	TGTGCCAGTAGTATAAGGCGGAGAGGAGATACGCAGTATTTT
16	.	TRBV2	few	TRBJ2-5	CASRGTGTAYQETQYF	TGTGCCAGCAGGGGTACAGGAACTGCGTACCAAGAGACCCAGTACTTC
15	TRBD2	TRBV7-2	many	TRBJ2-7	CASSYKRGSSYEQYF	TGTGCCAGCAGTTACAAGCGGGGTTCCTCCTACGAGCAGTACTTC
15	TRBD1	TRBV12-3/TRBV12-4	many	TRBJ2-2	CASLMGQGDTGELFF	TGTGCCAGCCTAATGGGGCAGGGGGACACCGGGGAGCTGTTTTTT
14	.	TRBV4-3	many	TRBJ2-1	CASSQGAALGEQFF	TGCGCCAGCAGCCAAGGGGCAGCGTTGGGTGAGCAGTTCTTC
15	TRBD2	TRBV7-2	many	TRBJ2-3	CASSLRLAGEYTQYF	TGTGCCAGCAGCTTGAGACTAGCGGGGGAGTATACGCAGTATTTT
15	.	TRBV5-1	few	TRBJ2-1	CASSVVSGPYNEQFF	TGCGCCAGCAGCGTGGTATCAGGGCCCTACAATGAGCAGTTCTTC
13	.	TRBV20-1	.	TRBJ1-2	CSASGLFNYGYTF	TGCAGTGCTAGCGGACTGTTTAACTATGGCTACACCTTC
12	.	TRBV5-1	many	TRBJ1-2	CASSMVDYGYTF	TGCGCCAGCAGCATGGTGGACTATGGCTACACCTTC
19	TRBD2	TRBV27	.	TRBJ2-2	CASSLHPMASGGNTGELFF	TGTGCCAGCAGTTTACACCCCATGGCTAGCGGGGGAAACACCGGGGAGCTGTTTTTT
15	TRBD2	TRBV20-1	many	TRBJ2-1	CSARDNGGGVNEQFF	TGCAGTGCTAGAGATAATGGCGGGGGGGTGAATGAGCAGTTCTTC
16	.	TRBV18	many	TRBJ2-1	CASSPLPNIGSNEQFF	TGTGCCAGCTCACCCCTCCCTAATATTGGGTCAAATGAGCAGTTCTTC
14	.	TRBV6-5	many	TRBJ1-6	CASSYSNRRSPLHF	TGTGCCAGCAGTTACTCGAATCGCCGTTCACCCCTCCACTTT
12	.	TRBV29-1	many	TRBJ1-2	CSVERRDYGYTF	TGCAGCGTTGAACGTCGAGACTATGGCTACACCTTC